The present T cell receptor beta chain was sequenced within a study of blood T cell repertoires in COVID-19. The wider study: Sample material is recorded as cDNA or gDNA derived from T cells, B-cell-depleted T cells, or PBMCs.

Participants, 18 to 89 years old, spanned 24 US areas. Participants had their cohort set by participant-reported clinical history. Trimming left V 1 base short and J 0 bases short, with 11 bases between. Germline assignment: CDR1 SGHKS and CDR2 YYEKEE (reference sequence). This CDR3 is built from 15 residues. As handled by the study authors: From reference gene primer amplification, estimates of nucleated cell counts were derived. Profiled with immunoSEQ multiplex PCR; TCRdb holds only in-frame clones, not every one. That table furnishes V, J and clone size, whereas the DNA furnished D and trimming. The sample gives around 170,000 clones, approximately 80% of which show up once; around 15% is in the top ten.

Sequencing was carried out using PBMCs or T cells enriched from blood (not recorded which). The gene calls are TRBV5-5 and TRBJ2-7; D is possibly TRBD1 (6 bases). This sequence was found in a man in his sixties who had been exposed to COVID-19. CDR3 loop: CASSLWQGSSYEQYF. CDR3 nucleotides: TGTGCCAGCAGCTTGTGGCAGGGGAGCTCCTACGAGCAGTACTTC.